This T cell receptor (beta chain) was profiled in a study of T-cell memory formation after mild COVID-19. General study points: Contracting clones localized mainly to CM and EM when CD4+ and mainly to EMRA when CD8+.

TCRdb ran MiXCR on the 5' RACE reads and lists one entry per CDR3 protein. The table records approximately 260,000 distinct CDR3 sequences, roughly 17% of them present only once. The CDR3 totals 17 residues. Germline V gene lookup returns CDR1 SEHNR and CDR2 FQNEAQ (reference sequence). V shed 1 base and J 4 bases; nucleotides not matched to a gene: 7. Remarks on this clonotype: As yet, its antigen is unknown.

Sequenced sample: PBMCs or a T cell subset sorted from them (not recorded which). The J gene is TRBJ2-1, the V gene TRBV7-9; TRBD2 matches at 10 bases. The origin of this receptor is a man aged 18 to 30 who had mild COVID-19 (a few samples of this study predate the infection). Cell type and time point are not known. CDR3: CASSLGGLAGAYNEQFF. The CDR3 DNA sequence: TGTGCCAGCAGCTTAGGGGGCCTAGCGGGGGCTTACAATGAGCAGTTCTTC.